The clone carrying this T cell receptor (beta chain) was recorded at least ten times. Its antigen is undetermined. This entry comes from a study of blood T cells in healthy people across ages. Losses at the gene ends were 4 bases for V and 5 bases for J; bases not matched to a gene: 6. From germline, CDR1 is LNHNV and CDR2 YYDKDF (reference sequence). The CDR3 runs to 14 residues. General study results and limits: A greater number of naive CD4+ cells and higher diversity distinguished long-lived donors from aged donors.

The use of a sample-barcoded 5' primer and a J-beta primer mix characterized a second PCR of 7 to 11 cycles. Using its own MiXCR run on the 5' RACE reads, TCRdb lists one record per CDR3 protein. The sample includes approximately 320,000 distinct CDR3 sequences, roughly 29% seen only once; the top ten take approximately 29%. The genes are TRBV15 and TRBJ2-5; 8 nucleotides align to TRBD1. The specimen sequenced was blood. The receptor was derived from a woman aged 65 to 85 in good health. The CDR3 loop reads CATSTRRTGETQYF. The CDR3 DNA reads TGTGCCACCAGCACAAGAAGGACAGGGGAGACCCAGTACTTC.